The subject of this entry is one TCR beta chain. The sample holds many counts of this clonotype. Its antigen has not been determined. No much larger clone is present one base from it, and per-base qualities are unavailable. The source of the sample is a study of regulatory T cells in long-lasting Graves disease (dated by TCRdb to the early 2020s). About the full investigation: Newly diagnosed Graves' disease patients had taken antithyroid drugs for less than 3 months. TCR sequencing covered some 13 persistent and around 20 newly diagnosed Graves' disease patients, 33 samples in total. Patients with persistent Graves' disease were compared with patients with newly diagnosed Graves' disease using TCR sequencing and RNA sequencing of peripheral blood. The study was conducted in China and was registered as a clinical trial.

Findings and caveats that apply to the study as a whole: More public clonotypes were shared among persistent patients (approximately 3,000) than among newly diagnosed patients (roughly 1,000). The study examined only peripheral blood because the primary lesion, thyroid tissue, could not be accessed. Only the TCR beta chain was sequenced and analyzed. Preferential use of TRBV28, TRBJ1-2 and TRBJ2-5 was observed in persistent disease, whereas TRBV20-1 and TRBJ2-1 were favored in newly diagnosed disease. The small sample size was acknowledged by the authors as a limitation that may reduce accuracy. Compared with newly diagnosed patients, persistent Graves' disease patients had lower TCR Shannon entropy and fewer highly expanded clones, which suggests clonal expansion.

The CDR3 runs 17 residues from the cysteine to the phenylalanine. Just CDR3 DNA is preserved here, 51 bases in frame from base 1. Trimming leaves V shorter by 6 bases and J shorter by 0 bases, with the junction holding 9 bases beyond the gene matches. CDR1 MNHNS and CDR2 SASEGT are derived from the germline V gene. Preparation of the library involved multiplex PCR. Sequencing took place on an Illumina HiSeq 4000. TCR beta libraries were built with iRepertoire HTBI primers and Arm-PCR amplification of CDR3 regions. PCR products were gel purified before sequencing. The authors processed their data as follows. A total of some 60 TRBV and 14 TRBJ segments were identified across samples and were used for gene usage analysis of CDR3 amino acid clonotypes. Filtered high-quality paired reads were merged into contigs using COPE and FqMerger. Contigs were aligned with BLAST to IMGT TRBV, TRBD and TRBJ reference genes, and CDR3 was defined per IMGT. Highly expanded clones were defined as clonotypes with a frequency above 0.1%. Shannon entropy served as the measure of repertoire diversity, while the Gini coefficient captured V-J evenness. A clonotype found in more than one individual was treated as public. TCRdb reran the public reads through fastp at Q25 and MiXCR, keeping productive beta chains. CDR3 protein duplicates are merged, each entry listing the most common genes and DNA. V and J calls and clone size were set by TCRdb, not the authors. This sample lists about 220,000 distinct CDR3 sequences; roughly 19% were detected once. The ten most abundant clones make up 10% to 15% of the sample.

Sample time point, as interpreted from the label and publication: newly diagnosed GD, antithyroid drugs for less than 3 months. RNA was extracted from PBMCs in TRIzol for both TCR sequencing and RNA sequencing. The diagnosis of Graves' disease followed American Thyroid Association guidelines. Recruitment of patients was carried out at an endocrinology department in Xi'an, China. Each patient gave approximately 9 milliliters of peripheral blood, collected in an EDTA anticoagulant tube. Ficoll Paque Plus density gradient separation was used to isolate PBMCs, and no further T cell sorting was done. An Agilent 2100 Bioanalyzer and agarose gel were used to assess RNA quality, and a NanoDrop 2000 was used to measure RNA concentration. This sample was also put to use in a study of T cells in Graves' hyperthyroidism and ophthalmopathy. As the second paper documents: A patient counted as having stable Graves' hyperthyroidism if no progression to ophthalmopathy occurred over 18 months of follow-up. Hyperthyroidism patients were newly diagnosed, had a disease duration of under 2 months, and were aged 18 to 65 years. The study excluded patients with uncontrolled infections, other autoimmune diseases, pregnancy or lactation. Diagnoses relied on clinical symptoms, serum thyroxine and TRAb, thyroid ultrasound and orbital computed tomography. The first round of RT-PCR for the TCR CDR3 was performed with the HTBI primer set and the Qiagen OneStep RT-PCR kit. Most expanded thyroid clonotypes (frequency above 0.001) were also found in blood, which suggests that blood repertoires may mirror thyroid immune responses. Ophthalmopathy was separated from stable hyperthyroidism by a 13 V-J signature model, with approximately 90% sensitivity and about 81% specificity obtained in cross-validation and 80%/75% obtained in testing. In validation, the model predicted progression to ophthalmopathy a median of around 6.5 months before onset, with approximately 70% sensitivity and roughly 79% specificity. A discovery cohort of approximately 100 patients, approximately 45 with Graves' ophthalmopathy and 55 to 60 with stable Graves' hyperthyroidism, was used to find distinguishing TCR V-J signatures. Prospective prediction of ophthalmopathy was tested in an independent validation cohort of approximately 19 hyperthyroidism patients and 15 to 17 patients who later progressed to ophthalmopathy. The 100 or so discovery patients were divided at random into training and test sets in a 7:3 ratio. Thyroid tissue and blood T-cell repertoires from more than 5 Graves' hyperthyroidism patients were also compared in the study. After blood sampling, hyperthyroidism patients were treated with methimazole at a starting dose of 30 mg daily, and ophthalmopathy patients were treated with high-dose intravenous methylprednisolone. The libraries were constructed in a second round of multiplex PCR and then size-selected and purified. The libraries were sequenced on an Illumina HiSeq2000 using paired-end 100 bp reads. SOAPnuke was used to process the raw data, throwing out any read that contained adapters or uncalled bases, had a mean Phred below 15, or lacked an exact constant-primer or identifier match. High-quality paired reads were merged with COPE v1.2.5, and unique nucleotide sequences were defined as clonotypes. MiTCR v1.1 was used to align clonotypes to the IMGT TRBV, TRBD and TRBJ reference segments. The analysis was restricted to V-J combinations with a frequency above 0.0001, which together covered roughly 99% of the repertoires. The TCS score was defined as F50 (clonal expansion) divided by E x V (chaos), with BLOSUM62-based TCRdist calculated between CDR3 peptides within each V-J. Welch's t-statistics and random forest reduced several hundred V-J features to 13, which were used in a naive Bayes classifier (R e1071). No statistical method was used to set the sample size in advance, and investigators knew the group allocation. According to the paper, TCR Vbeta CDR3 sequencing was carried out on around 140 peripheral blood samples, which came from 40 to 45 ophthalmopathy, roughly 75 hyperthyroidism and about 17 progressor patients.

Sequences were derived from peripheral blood mononuclear cells (PBMCs), sampled at new diagnosis, from a patient treated with antithyroid drugs. The clonotype originates from a woman in her twenties or thirties with Graves disease. Donor details come from another sample of the same person, matched by shared clones. The chain is encoded by TRBV6-1 joined to TRBJ1-5, with TRBD1 identical over 9 junction bases. CDR3 loop: CASRGTGWQISNQPQHF. Here is the DNA: TGTGCCAGCAGGGGGACAGGGTGGCAAATTAGCAATCAGCCCCAGCATTTT.